Each of the 3 T cell receptor beta chains below was sequenced from the same sample in a study of cytomegalovirus exposure and HLA in healthy donors. The study ran its PCR with 60 Vbeta and 13 Jbeta primers. Repertoires were generated with immunoSEQ multiplex PCR, while TCRdb's copy carries only in-frame clones and drops some. The sample includes fewer than 200,000 clones, roughly 75% of them seen just once. Specimen: PBMCs. The receptors come from a female donor in good health and CMV-seronegative.

This clone has only a few counts. This chain joins TRBV6-5 and TRBJ2-7, with D maybe TRBD1 (6 bases). Between the trimmed V and J ends, which lost 5 bases and 7 bases, there was a span of 18 bases. Germline V gives CDR1 MNHEY, CDR2 SVGAGI. The CDR3 has 14 amino acids. CDR3 sequence (DNA): TGTGCCAGCAGTGTGGGGGCGGGTTCGGATGAGCAGTACTTC. Protein product: CASSVGAGSDEQYF.

The V gene is TRBV20-1, the J gene TRBJ2-7; D remains unclear. Germline assignment: CDR1 DFQATT and CDR2 SNEGSKA (reference sequence). The CDR3 contains 11 residues. The V and J ends lost 3 bases and 6 bases respectively, with 9 bases between them. The CDR3 DNA reads as TGCAGTGCTAGGATGGCGGCCGAGCAGTACTTC. It is translated as CSARMAAEQYF.

This clone was detected a few times. The chain employs TRBV6-5 and TRBJ1-3, with no clear D. CDR3 length: 13 amino acids. Trimming pared 8 bases from V and 0 bases from J, leaving 8 bases between. The germline V gene encodes CDR1 MNHEY and CDR2 SVGAGI. For the CDR3, the DNA is TGTGCCAGCGAGAGGAACTCTGGAAACACCATATATTTT. Translation gives CASERNSGNTIYF.